These 21 T cell receptor beta chains were all obtained from the same sample, sequenced in a study of cytomegalovirus exposure and HLA in healthy donors. Amplification used 60 Vbeta primers and 13 Jbeta primers. Assay: immunoSEQ multiplex PCR; the TCRdb copy retains only in-frame clones and omits some. Among under 200,000 clones listed, 84% were seen once. Sequences were obtained from PBMCs. Receptors originate from a boy aged 2-9 years in good health and CMV-seronegative.

The chain carries TRBV7-6 and TRBJ1-3; weak D call: TRBD1 (5 bases). CDR1 and CDR2 (germline): SGHVS, FNYEAQ. This CDR3 spans 14 amino acids. V was clipped by 4 bases and J by 0 bases, with 7 bases between them. The CDR3 nucleotides are TGTGCCAGCAGCTCCGGGGGCTCTGGAAACACCATATATTTT. Protein sequence: CASSSGGSGNTIYF.

This chain connects TRBV29-1 to TRBJ2-2; TRBD1 agrees at 9 bases. Looked up from germline, CDR1 is SQVTM and CDR2 is ANQGSEA. CDR3 size: 14 residues. With 6 bases clipped from V and 7 bases from J, the junction kept 9 bases outside the gene matches. CDR3 nucleotide sequence: TGCAGCGTGACCGGGACAGGGTCGGTCGGGGAGCTGTTTTTT. Amino acids: CSVTGTGSVGELFF.

The chain links TRBV5-8 to TRBJ1-2; no firm D call. This CDR3 has 13 amino acids. Germline lookup yields CDR1 SGHTS and CDR2 YDEGEE. V shed 0 bases and J shed 6 bases, with 9 bases lying between them. This CDR3 reads CASSLVGRNGYTF. The CDR3 DNA sequence: TGTGCCAGCAGCTTGGTGGGGAGAAATGGCTACACCTTC.

The chain recombines TRBV27 with TRBJ2-1; 7 positions match TRBD2. CDR1 is MNHEY and CDR2 is SMNVEV in the germline V gene (reference sequence). This CDR3 has 14 residues. The ends lost 4 bases at V and 8 bases at J; junction bases unmatched: 8. The CDR3 region is CASSSSGRMDEQFF. CDR3 nucleotide sequence: TGTGCCAGCAGTTCGTCCGGGAGGATGGATGAGCAGTTCTTC.

This sequence joins TRBV5-6 and TRBJ1-2; D remains unclear. The CDR3 consists of 16 residues. The germline V and J ends were trimmed by 0 bases and 0 bases, with 12 bases remaining between them. The germline gives CDR1 SGHDT, CDR2 YYEEEE. The CDR3 reads CASSLGFLLTNYGYTF. CDR3 DNA: TGTGCCAGCAGCTTGGGGTTCTTACTCACTAACTATGGCTACACCTTC.

This chain's CDR3 is CASSLGSGGNYGYTF. The CDR3 nucleotides are TGTGCCAGCAGCTTAGGTTCCGGCGGGAACTATGGCTACACCTTC. The chain combines TRBV7-8 with TRBJ1-2, with D uncertain. The CDR3 is made up of 15 amino acids. Germline V CDR1 and CDR2: SGHVS, FQNEAQ. Trimming removed 1 base at V and 2 bases at J, with 11 bases between.

This chain joins TRBV4-1 and TRBJ2-3; a possible D gene is TRBD2 (6 bases). The CDR3 sequence is 18 residues long. The V end lost 1 base, the J end lost 0 bases, and 17 bases lay between the germline ends. Germline lookup yields CDR1 MGHRA and CDR2 YSYEKL. CDR3 coding DNA: TGCGCCAGCAGCCAAGTGAATCTGGTAGCGGCTAGCACAGATACGCAGTATTTT. It is translated as CASSQVNLVAASTDTQYF.

V usage is TRBV19 and J usage is TRBJ2-5, with D perhaps TRBD2 (6 bases). The V end was cut by 7 bases, the J end by 9 bases, with 18 bases between. This CDR3 contains 13 residues. CDR1 is LNHDA and CDR2 is SQIVND in the germline V gene (reference sequence). CDR3: CASMGSLPGAQYF. The DNA for the CDR3 is TGTGCCAGTATGGGGTCCCTGCCGGGGGCCCAGTACTTC.

The genes are TRBV19 and TRBJ1-2, with D maybe TRBD1 (5 bases). The germline V gene has CDR1 LNHDA and CDR2 SQIVND (reference sequence). Deletions cut 7 bases from V and 4 bases from J, with 19 bases between. The CDR3 is 15 amino acids. The chain's CDR3 is CASISPGGTGYGYTF. DNA of the CDR3: TGTGCCAGTATCTCTCCCGGGGGAACAGGCTATGGCTACACCTTC.

This chain joins TRBV7-9 and TRBJ2-2; no clear D. The V end lost 2 bases, the J end lost 0 bases, and 7 bases lay between the germline ends. From germline, CDR1 is SEHNR and CDR2 FQNEAQ (reference sequence). The CDR3 covers 15 residues. The CDR3: CASSLFGPNTGELFF. CDR3 coding DNA: TGTGCCAGCAGCTTATTTGGCCCGAACACCGGGGAGCTGTTTTTT.

This clone was found once. The V call is TRBV25-1, the J call TRBJ2-1; D might be TRBD1 (6 bases). The CDR3 extends over 13 amino acids. V was cut by 5 bases and J by 10 bases, with 15 bases left in between. CDR1 MGHDK and CDR2 SYGVNS come from the germline V gene. CDR3 region: CASSINRENEQFF. The DNA of the CDR3 is TGTGCCAGCAGTATAAACAGGGAAAACGAGCAGTTCTTC. The whole variable domain, remainder taken from reference TRBV25-1 and TRBJ2-1, is EADIYQTPRYLVIGTGKKITLECSQTMGHDKMYWYQQDPGMELHLIHYSYGVNSTEKGDLSSESTVSRIRTEHFPLTLESARPSHTSQYLCASSINRENEQFFGPGTRLTVL.

The gene calls are TRBV28 and TRBJ1-5; 7 positions agree with TRBD1. The CDR3 has 15 residues. Per germline, CDR1 MDHEN and CDR2 SYDVKM. Trimming at V came to 3 bases and at J to 1 base, leaving 3 bases not matched to a gene. The CDR3 reads CASSLRGGSNQPQHF. CDR3 in DNA: TGTGCCAGCAGTTTGAGAGGGGGCAGCAATCAGCCCCAGCATTTT.

The chain links TRBV25-1 to TRBJ2-7, with 12 bases aligning to TRBD2. The CDR3 spans 15 residues. The germline V gene has CDR1 MGHDK and CDR2 SYGVNS. The V gene end was trimmed by 6 bases and the J gene end by 4 bases; junction bases not matched to a gene: 7. CDR3 DNA sequence: TGTGCCAGCAGCCTAGCGGGAGGGCCCTGGTACGAGCAGTACTTC. Translation: CASSLAGGPWYEQYF.

This rearrangement joins TRBV11-2 to TRBJ2-5; the match to TRBD1 covers 11 bases. The CDR3 sequence is 15 residues long. Trimming at V came to 5 bases and at J to 5 bases, leaving 7 bases not matched to a gene. Germline V gene sequence: CDR1 SGHAT, CDR2 FQNNGV. Here the CDR3 reads CASSQQDRGLETQYF. The CDR3 DNA reads as TGTGCCAGCAGCCAACAGGACAGGGGGCTGGAGACCCAGTACTTC.

This clone was counted a single time. The chain recombines TRBV6-1 with TRBJ1-1; 9 positions match TRBD1. CDR1 and CDR2 (germline): MNHNS, SASEGT. J gave up 4 bases and V 6 bases, and 9 bases lay outside the gene matches. This CDR3 has 15 residues. The CDR3 region has the DNA TGTGCCAGCAGGAAAACAGGGGGCTGGAGCACTGAAGCTTTCTTT. Amino acids: CASRKTGGWSTEAFF.

In its sample, this clone was seen a few times. The CDR3 loop reads CASSSTSTYEQYF. The CDR3 bases are TGTGCCAGCAGTTCTACGAGTACCTACGAGCAGTACTTC. The J gene is TRBJ2-7, the V gene TRBV6-5; D gene uncertain. The CDR3 is 13 amino acids. Germline CDR1 is MNHEY and CDR2 is SVGAGI. The V end was cut by 4 bases, the J end by 2 bases, with 9 bases between.

This CDR3 reads CASSLGTAGYEQYF. CDR3 bases: TGTGCCAGCAGTTTAGGGACAGCAGGGTACGAGCAGTACTTC. The rearrangement links TRBV27 to TRBJ2-7, with 7 positions matching TRBD1. The CDR3 runs to 14 residues. CDR1 is MNHEY and CDR2 is SMNVEV in the germline V gene (reference sequence). V trimming: 2 bases; J trimming: 4 bases; junction bases outside the gene matches: 5.

The V gene is TRBV19, the J gene TRBJ2-1; maybe TRBD2 (6 bases). CDR3 length: 16 residues. The germline CDR1 and CDR2 sequences are LNHDA and SQIVND (reference sequence). The V end was cut by 3 bases, the J end by 1 base, with 13 bases between. CDR3 coding DNA: TGTGCCAGTAGTATCTGGAGGGAGCGATCCTACAATGAGCAGTTCTTC. Its protein product is CASSIWRERSYNEQFF.

The CDR3 is CASSITSEAGELFF. In DNA form, the CDR3 reads TGTGCCAGTAGTATAACCAGCGAAGCCGGGGAGCTGTTTTTT. V gene TRBV19 combines with J gene TRBJ2-2; no clear D gene. Trimming removed 2 bases from V and 6 bases from J, with 10 bases in between. Germline loops: CDR1 LNHDA, CDR2 SQIVND (reference sequence). The CDR3 is 14 residues long.

The genes are TRBV7-9 and TRBJ2-1; 14 positions agree with TRBD2. Per germline, CDR1 SEHNR and CDR2 FQNEAQ (reference sequence). This CDR3 spans 13 amino acids. V lost 3 bases and J lost 13; bases outside the gene matches: 2. The CDR3 loop is CASSFGLAGGQFF. DNA of the CDR3: TGTGCCAGCAGCTTCGGACTAGCGGGAGGCCAGTTCTTC.

The chain couples TRBV2 to TRBJ2-5; maybe TRBD1 (6 bases). The V end lost 9 bases, the J end lost 2 bases, and 16 bases lay between the germline ends. There are 14 residues in the CDR3. The germline gives CDR1 SNHLY, CDR2 FYNNEI. The CDR3 region is CASYTNRVQETQYF. The CDR3 DNA reads as TGTGCCAGTTACACCAACAGGGTTCAAGAGACCCAGTACTTC.